One T cell receptor (beta chain) is described in this entry. TCRdb re-derived calls from the RT-PCR reads in MiXCR, one entry per CDR3 protein. This table holds 150,000 to 250,000 distinct CDR3 sequences, around two fifths found once. The data were obtained in a study of patients and donors after allogeneic stem cell transplantation. The V gene end was trimmed by 5 bases and the J gene end by 4 bases; junction bases not matched to a gene: 8. The CDR3 is 15 amino acids. Germline CDR1 reads MNHEY; CDR2 reads SMNVEV (reference sequence). This chain connects TRBV27 to TRBJ2-7, with 10 bases fitting TRBD2. The TCR was taken from a human donor who was either an allogeneic HSCT recipient or a stem cell or donor lymphocyte infusion donor (not recorded which). It is not recorded whose cells these are; they may come from a transplant donor. Material: blood, either unsorted or a sorted T cell fraction (not recorded which). In nucleotides, the CDR3 is TGTGCCAGCAGTCATGGGACTAGCGCGGAATACGAGCAGTACTTC. This encodes CASSHGTSAEYEQYF.